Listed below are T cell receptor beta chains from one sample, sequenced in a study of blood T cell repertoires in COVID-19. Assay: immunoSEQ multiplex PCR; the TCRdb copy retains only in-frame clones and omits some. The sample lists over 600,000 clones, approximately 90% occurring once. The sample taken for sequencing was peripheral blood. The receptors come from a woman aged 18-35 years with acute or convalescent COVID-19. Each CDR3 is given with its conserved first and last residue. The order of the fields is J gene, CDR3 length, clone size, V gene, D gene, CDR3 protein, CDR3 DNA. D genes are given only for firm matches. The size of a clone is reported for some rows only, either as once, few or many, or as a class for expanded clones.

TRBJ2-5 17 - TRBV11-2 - CASSLGRTSPERGTQYF TGTGCCAGCAGCTTAGGGCGGACGAGCCCGGAACGGGGGACCCAGTACTTC
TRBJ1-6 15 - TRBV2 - CASRGPAGRNSPLHF TGTGCCAGCAGGGGCCCAGCTGGTCGGAATTCACCCCTCCACTTT
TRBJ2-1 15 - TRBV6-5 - CASSHDGSSYNEQFF TGTGCCAGCAGCCATGACGGGAGCTCCTACAATGAGCAGTTCTTC
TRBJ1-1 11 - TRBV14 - CASSRWGEAFF TGTGCCAGCAGCCGATGGGGGGAGGCTTTCTTT
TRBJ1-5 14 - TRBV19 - CASRGEGLGQPQHF TGTGCCAGTAGAGGAGAGGGTCTTGGTCAGCCCCAGCATTTT
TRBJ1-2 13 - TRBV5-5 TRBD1 CASSLVTGDGYTF TGTGCCAGCAGCTTGGTTACAGGGGATGGCTACACCTTC
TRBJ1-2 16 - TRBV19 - CASSMSGRGLNYGYTF TGTGCCAGTAGTATGAGTGGCAGGGGTCTGAACTATGGCTACACCTTC
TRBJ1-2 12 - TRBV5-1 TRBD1 CASSDQGERYTF TGCGCCAGCAGTGATCAGGGGGAGCGCTACACCTTC
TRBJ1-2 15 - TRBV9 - CASSPDYTSNYGYTF TGTGCCAGCAGTCCCGATTACACCTCTAACTATGGCTACACCTTC
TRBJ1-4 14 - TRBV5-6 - CASSGPVGAEKLFF TGTGCCAGCAGCGGCCCGGTAGGGGCGGAAAAACTGTTTTTT
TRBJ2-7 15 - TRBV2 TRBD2 CASSEPSGGPYEQYF TGTGCCAGCAGTGAGCCCAGCGGGGGCCCCTACGAGCAGTACTTC
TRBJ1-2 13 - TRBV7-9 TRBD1 CASSLGQVNGYTF TGTGCCAGCAGTTTGGGACAGGTGAATGGCTACACCTTC
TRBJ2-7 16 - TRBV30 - CAWSGPRLYGDNEQYF TGTGCCTGGAGTGGGCCCCGACTCTACGGGGACAACGAGCAGTACTTC
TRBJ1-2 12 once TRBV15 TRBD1 CATSDRVYGYTF TGTGCCACCAGCGACAGGGTCTATGGCTACACCTTC